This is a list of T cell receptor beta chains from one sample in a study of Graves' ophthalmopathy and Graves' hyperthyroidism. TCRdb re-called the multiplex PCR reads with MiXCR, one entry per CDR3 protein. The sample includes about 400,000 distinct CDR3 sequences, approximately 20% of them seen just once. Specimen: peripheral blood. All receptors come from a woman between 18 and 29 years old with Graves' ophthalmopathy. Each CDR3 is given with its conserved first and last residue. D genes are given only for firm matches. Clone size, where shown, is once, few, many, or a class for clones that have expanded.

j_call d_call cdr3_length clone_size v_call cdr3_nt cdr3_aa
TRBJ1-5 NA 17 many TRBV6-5 TGTGCCAGCAGTTACGGCCAGGGTTTGATGAGCAATCAGCCCCAGCATTTT CASSYGQGLMSNQPQHF
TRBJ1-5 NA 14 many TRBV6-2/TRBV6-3 TGTGCCAGCAGTGACTCTCCCCCATATCAGCCCCAGCATTTT CASSDSPPYQPQHF
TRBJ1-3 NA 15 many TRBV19 TGTGCCAGTAGTCTACCGGGGACAAGTGGAAACACCATATATTTT CASSLPGTSGNTIYF
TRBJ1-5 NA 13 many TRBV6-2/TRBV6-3 TGTGCCAGCTCTTCCACGGAAAGTCAGCCCCAGCATTTT CASSSTESQPQHF
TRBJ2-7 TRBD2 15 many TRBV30 TGTGCCTGGAGTGTCTCTAGCGGGGGGCCTTACGAGCAGTACTTC CAWSVSSGGPYEQYF
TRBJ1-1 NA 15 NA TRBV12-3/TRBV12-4 TGTGCCAGCACCGTCGCGGGCACCCGGAACACTGAAGCTTTCTTT CASTVAGTRNTEAFF
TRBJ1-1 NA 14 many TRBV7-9 TGTGCCAGCAGATTCGGGTCACAAGGCACTGAAGCTTTCTTT CASRFGSQGTEAFF
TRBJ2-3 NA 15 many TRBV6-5 TGTGCCAGCAGTTACTCATCGGACTACACAGATACGCAGTATTTT CASSYSSDYTDTQYF
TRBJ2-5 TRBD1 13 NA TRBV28 TGTGCCAGCGAAGCAACAGGGGTGGTGACCCAGTACTTC CASEATGVVTQYF
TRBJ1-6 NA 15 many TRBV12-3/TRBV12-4 TGTGCCAGCAGTTTCGACACGGGTGGGGGGTCACCCCTCCACTTT CASSFDTGGGSPLHF
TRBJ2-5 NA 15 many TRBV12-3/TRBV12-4 TGTGCCAGCAGTTCCTGGACGGTGCCTGAGAAGACCCAGTACTTC CASSSWTVPEKTQYF
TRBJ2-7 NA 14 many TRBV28 TGTGCCAGCAGTCTAGCCTTAAATGGTAGGGAGCAGTACTTC CASSLALNGREQYF
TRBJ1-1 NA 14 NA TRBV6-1 TGTGCCAGCAGGTCCCGGGGGTTGCACACTGAAGCTTTCTTT CASRSRGLHTEAFF
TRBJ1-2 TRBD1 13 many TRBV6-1 TGTGCCAGCAGGGACAGGGGGGACTATGGCTACACCTTC CASRDRGDYGYTF
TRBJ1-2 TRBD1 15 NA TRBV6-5 TGTGCCAGCAGTTATTCCGCCGGGACAGATTATGGCTACACCTTC CASSYSAGTDYGYTF
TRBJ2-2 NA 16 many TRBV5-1 TGCGCCAGCAGCTTGGGGGTAGCGCCCCACATTGGGGAGCTGTTTTTT CASSLGVAPHIGELFF
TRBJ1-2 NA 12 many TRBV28 TGTGCCAGCAGTTTAAAAGGGCTTGGCTACACCTTC CASSLKGLGYTF
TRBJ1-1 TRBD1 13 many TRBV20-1 TGCAGTGCTCCGGGACAGATGGTCACTGAAGCTTTCTTT CSAPGQMVTEAFF
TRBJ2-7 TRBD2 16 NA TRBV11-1 TGTGCCAGCAGCACTTGGACTAGCGGGCTCGGAAACGAGCAGTACTTC CASSTWTSGLGNEQYF
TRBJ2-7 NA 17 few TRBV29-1 TGCAGCGGAGGGGGGGGTTTAACAGGGGGAAGTCCCTACGAGCAGTACTTC CSGGGGLTGGSPYEQYF
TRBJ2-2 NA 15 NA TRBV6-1 TGTGCCAGCATCGAATTGTGGCAGAACACCGGGGAGCTGTTTTTT CASIELWQNTGELFF
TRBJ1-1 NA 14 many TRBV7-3 TGTGCCAGCAGCCTCGGACAAGCGAACACTGAAGCTTTCTTT CASSLGQANTEAFF
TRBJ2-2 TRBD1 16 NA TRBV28 TGTGCCAGCAGTCCCGGGACAGGGCCAGACACCGGGGAGCTGTTTTTT CASSPGTGPDTGELFF
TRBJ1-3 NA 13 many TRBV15 TGTGCCACCAGCAGGGAGTCTGGAAACACCATATATTTT CATSRESGNTIYF
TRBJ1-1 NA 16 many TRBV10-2 TGCGCCAGCAGTGAGCCCGGCGGCAGGGGGAACACTGAAGCTTTCTTT CASSEPGGRGNTEAFF
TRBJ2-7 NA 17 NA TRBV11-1 TGTGCCAGCAGCCCCGGGGGTGGCTCCCCCGGCGGACTCGAGCAGTACTTC CASSPGGGSPGGLEQYF
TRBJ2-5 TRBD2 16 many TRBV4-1 TGCGCCAGCAGCCAAGGCGGCGGGAGGGCCCCAGAGACCCAGTACTTC CASSQGGGRAPETQYF
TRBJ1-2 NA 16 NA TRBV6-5 TGTGCCAGCAGTTACACTAGGACGGATGTTAACTATGGCTACACCTTC CASSYTRTDVNYGYTF
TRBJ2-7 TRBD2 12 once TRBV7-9 TGTGCCAGCAGCGAGCGGGGCTGGGAGCAGTACTTC CASSERGWEQYF
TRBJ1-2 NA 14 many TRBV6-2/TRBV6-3 TGTGCCAGCAGTTACTCGACTTCTTTTAGTGGCTACACCTTC CASSYSTSFSGYTF
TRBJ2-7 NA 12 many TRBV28 TGTGCCAGCAGTTTATCCCCCTACGAGCAGTACTTC CASSLSPYEQYF
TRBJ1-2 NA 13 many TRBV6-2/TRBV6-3 TGTGCCACCAGACACCGGGCCGGGTATGGCTACACCTTC CATRHRAGYGYTF
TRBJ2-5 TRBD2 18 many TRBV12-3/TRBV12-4 TGTGCCAGCAGTCTCCTATCCAGACTAGCGGGAGGGAAAGAGACCCAGTACTTC CASSLLSRLAGGKETQYF
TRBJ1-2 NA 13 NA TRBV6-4 TGTGCCAGCACCCTCCAGGACCCCTATGGCTACACCTTC CASTLQDPYGYTF
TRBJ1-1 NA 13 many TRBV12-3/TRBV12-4 TGTGCCAGCAGTTTAGGGACAGTCGGTGAAGCTTTCTTT CASSLGTVGEAFF
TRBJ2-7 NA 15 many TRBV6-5 TGTGCCAGCAGTTACACACCTCCCGGCCCTAGCGAGCAGTACTTC CASSYTPPGPSEQYF
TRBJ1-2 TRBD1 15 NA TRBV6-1 TGTGCCAGCAACCAAGATGGGACAGGGCTCTATGGCTACACCTTC CASNQDGTGLYGYTF
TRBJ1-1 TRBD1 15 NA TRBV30 TGTGCCTGGAGTGTAACCGCGACAGGGGGCTCTGAAGCTTTCTTT CAWSVTATGGSEAFF
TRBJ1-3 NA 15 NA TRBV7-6 TGTGCCAGCAGCCCCGTGGAGTTCTCTGGAAACACCATATATTTT CASSPVEFSGNTIYF
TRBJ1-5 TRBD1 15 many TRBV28 TGTGCCAGCAGTCAACAGGGGGAGCCTTATCAGCCCCAGCATTTT CASSQQGEPYQPQHF
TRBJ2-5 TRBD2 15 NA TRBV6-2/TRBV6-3 TGTGCCAGCAGAGTAGCGGGAACCCCCCCAGAGACCCAGTACTTC CASRVAGTPPETQYF
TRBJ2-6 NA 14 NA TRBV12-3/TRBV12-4 TGTGCCAGCAACTCCCAGGCTGGGGCCAACGTCCTGACTTTC CASNSQAGANVLTF
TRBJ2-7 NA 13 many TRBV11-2 TGTGCCAGCAGAGGAGGGGGTCCCTACGAGCAGTACTTC CASRGGGPYEQYF
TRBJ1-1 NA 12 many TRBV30 TGTGCCTGGAGTGTACATATGTCTGAAGCTTTCTTT CAWSVHMSEAFF
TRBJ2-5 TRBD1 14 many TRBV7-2 TGTGCCAGCAGCACGCGACAGGGTCAAGAGACCCAGTACTTC CASSTRQGQETQYF
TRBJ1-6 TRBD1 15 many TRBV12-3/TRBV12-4 TGTGCCAGCAGTTTAGTGGAAGGGGGCCGCTCACCCCTCCACTTT CASSLVEGGRSPLHF
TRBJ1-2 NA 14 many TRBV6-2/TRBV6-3 TGTGCCAGCAGTTACGAGGAGGGATACTATGGCTACACCTTC CASSYEEGYYGYTF
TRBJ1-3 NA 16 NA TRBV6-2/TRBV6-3 TGTGCCAGCAGTTTAGGAGGACGCCTAGGTGGAAACACCATATATTTT CASSLGGRLGGNTIYF
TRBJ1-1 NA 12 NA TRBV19 TGTGCCAGTAGGGACCACGAAACTGAAGCTTTCTTT CASRDHETEAFF
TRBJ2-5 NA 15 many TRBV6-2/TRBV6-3 TGTGCCAGCAGTTACTCCGGTCAAACGGCGGAGACCCAGTACTTC CASSYSGQTAETQYF
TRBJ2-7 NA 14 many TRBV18 TGTGCCAGCTCACCACTGGAAAACTCCTACGAGCAGTACTTC CASSPLENSYEQYF
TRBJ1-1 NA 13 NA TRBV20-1 TGCAGTGGCCGTGAAGATCTGAACACTGAAGCTTTCTTT CSGREDLNTEAFF
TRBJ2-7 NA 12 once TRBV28 TGTGCCAGCAATATGCAGTTGGACGAGCAGTACTTC CASNMQLDEQYF
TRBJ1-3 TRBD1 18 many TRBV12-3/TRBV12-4 TGTGCCAGCAGCTCCCTCACCGGGACAGTAAAGTCTGGAAACACCATATATTTT CASSSLTGTVKSGNTIYF